The 20 T cell receptor beta chains reported below all come from one sample, sequenced in a study of T cell responses to AZD1222 COVID-19 vaccine. Sequenced by immunoSEQ multiplex PCR; TCRdb stores in-frame clones only, minus some. The table includes 100,000 or so clones, just over 85% detected once. Sequencing was performed on peripheral blood, taken on day 0 of AZD1222 vaccination. These receptors all stem from an adult in good health.

This clone was detected once. The rearrangement uses TRBV12-5 and TRBJ1-2; D ambiguous. Trimming removed 1 base from V and 2 bases from J, with 17 bases in between. The CDR3 runs to 17 residues. CDR1 and CDR2 (germline): LGHNT, FRNRAP. The CDR3 loop is CASGLALGLRENYGYTF. The CDR3 region has the DNA TGTGCTAGTGGTTTGGCCCTGGGCCTCCGCGAAAACTATGGCTACACCTTC.

This chain joins TRBV10-3 and TRBJ2-1; 7 bases are a match to TRBD2. The CDR3 has 17 residues. Losses at the gene ends were 0 bases for V and 0 bases for J; bases not matched to a gene: 5. In germline, CDR1 is ENHRY, CDR2 SYGVKD. The CDR3 loop reads CAISESSGAISYNEQFF. Written as DNA, the CDR3 is TGTGCCATCAGTGAGTCGAGCGGGGCTATCTCCTACAATGAGCAGTTCTTC.

The DNA for the CDR3 is TGTGCCAGCAGTGAATGGGGACTAGCGGCCTACGAGCAGTACTTC. Protein sequence: CASSEWGLAAYEQYF. V usage is TRBV25-1 and J usage is TRBJ2-7, with 11 bases lining up with TRBD2. The V gene's germline CDR1 is MGHDK and CDR2 SYGVNS. The CDR3 extends over 15 amino acids. J lost 2 bases, V lost 1 base, and 1 base had no gene match.

This clone has a single count. The rearrangement uses TRBV27 and TRBJ1-2, with D perhaps TRBD1 (5 bases). CDR1 is MNHEY, CDR2 SMNVEV, per germline (reference sequence). CDR3 size: 15 residues. Trimming pared 8 bases from V and 4 bases from J, leaving 20 bases between. The CDR3 bases are TGTGCCAGCTCCCCCCCGGGGGTAGGCTCCTATGGCTACACCTTC. The encoded protein is CASSPPGVGSYGYTF.

This rearrangement joins TRBV7-9 to TRBJ2-1; 10 bases agree with TRBD1. This CDR3 comprises 16 residues. V trimming: 5 bases; J trimming: 3 bases; junction bases outside the gene matches: 7. From germline, CDR1 is SEHNR and CDR2 FQNEAQ (reference sequence). The CDR3 protein is CASSIYRDRGYNEQFF. CDR3 nucleotides: TGTGCCAGCAGCATATACCGGGACAGGGGCTACAATGAGCAGTTCTTC. The entire variable domain, with the rest obtained from reference TRBV7-9 and TRBJ2-1, is as follows: DTGVSQNPRHKITKRGQNVTFRCDPISEHNRLYWYRQTLGQGPEFLTYFQNEAQLEKSRLLSDRFSAERPKGSFSTLEIQRTEQGDSAMYLCASSIYRDRGYNEQFFGPGTRLTVL.

This CDR3 reads CASSVAVSNSGNTIYF. CDR3 nucleotide sequence: TGTGCCAGCAGCGTAGCCGTCTCGAACTCTGGAAACACCATATATTTT. The rearrangement links TRBV9 to TRBJ1-3; D not certain. The CDR3 covers 16 residues. Germline V gives CDR1 SGDLS, CDR2 YYNGEE. V was trimmed by 0 bases and J by 0 bases, leaving 10 bases between them.

This clone was observed a handful of times. The CDR3 protein is CATSREGAGHRFRPQHF. The CDR3 DNA is TGTGCCACCAGCAGAGAGGGGGCGGGACACCGGTTTAGGCCCCAGCATTTT. J is TRBJ1-5 and V is TRBV15, with D maybe TRBD1 (6 bases). Deletions cut 0 bases from V and 9 bases from J, with 21 bases between. Germline CDR1 and CDR2: LNHNV and YYDKDF (reference sequence). The CDR3 is made up of 17 amino acids.

The chain carries TRBV18 and TRBJ2-5; D uncertain. This CDR3 comprises 13 residues. Germline V gives CDR1 KGHSH, CDR2 LQKENI. Trimming left V 6 bases short and J 1 base short, with 9 bases between. The CDR3 nucleotides read TGTGCCAGCTCGTCTAGACCCCAAGAGACCCAGTACTTC. It encodes CASSSRPQETQYF.

V is TRBV10-3 and J is TRBJ1-1, with a possible D match to TRBD1 (6 bases). Between the trimmed V and J ends, which lost 7 bases and 3 bases, there was a span of 15 bases. This CDR3 has 14 residues. The V gene's germline CDR1 is ENHRY and CDR2 SYGVKD. The CDR3 protein is CAINPTGSDTEAFF. The CDR3, as DNA: TGTGCCATCAACCCTACAGGGTCGGACACTGAAGCTTTCTTT.

The chain is built from TRBV5-6 and TRBJ2-1; TRBD2 matches 9 bases. Germline CDR1 SGHDT, CDR2 YYEEEE. This CDR3 region has 15 residues. J gave up 8 bases and V 4 bases, and 10 bases lay outside the gene matches. CDR3 protein: CASSLGLARGHEQFF. In DNA form, the CDR3 reads TGTGCCAGCAGCCTTGGACTAGCGAGGGGCCATGAGCAGTTCTTC.

In DNA, the CDR3 is TGCAGTGCTAGTGTGGGACAGAGCAATCAGCCCCAGCATTTT. Its protein product is CSASVGQSNQPQHF. V and J are TRBV20-1 and TRBJ1-5; 7 nucleotides line up with TRBD1. CDR3 length equals 14 residues. The V gene's germline CDR1 is DFQATT and CDR2 SNEGSKA (reference sequence). V lost 3 bases and J lost 1; bases outside the gene matches: 3.

The genes are TRBV29-1 and TRBJ2-7, with D tentatively TRBD2 (6 bases). Germline CDR1 reads SQVTM; CDR2 reads ANQGSEA. V lost 3 bases, J lost 3 bases, and 12 bases lay in between. The CDR3 runs 13 residues. CDR3 loop: CSVEGGTSYEQYF. The CDR3 DNA sequence: TGCAGCGTTGAGGGAGGTACTAGCTACGAGCAGTACTTC.

The chain joins TRBV7-3 to TRBJ2-5; 9 bases fit TRBD2. The CDR3 is 15 residues long. Per germline, CDR1 SGHTA and CDR2 FQGTGA. The J segment lost 5 bases and the V segment lost 1 base, leaving 5 bases of the junction unmatched. The CDR3 here is CASSLNAGGQETQYF. As DNA, the CDR3 is TGTGCCAGCAGCTTAAACGCGGGAGGGCAGGAGACCCAGTACTTC.

This rearrangement joins TRBV7-9 to TRBJ1-2; 9 bases are a match to TRBD1. The J segment lost 8 bases and the V segment lost 4 bases, leaving 11 bases of the junction unmatched. This CDR3 spans 15 amino acids. Per the germline V gene, CDR1 is SEHNR and CDR2 is FQNEAQ (reference sequence). As DNA, the CDR3 is TGTGCCAGCAGCTCGTCCCGGGACAGGGCGGAGGGCTACACCTTC. It yields the protein CASSSSRDRAEGYTF.

The chain combines TRBV6-5 with TRBJ1-1, with D unresolved. V lost 7 bases, J lost 4 bases, and 16 bases lay in between. The CDR3 extends over 14 amino acids. Germline values: CDR1 MNHEY, CDR2 SVGAGI. The CDR3 is CASNRVGLGTEAFF. CDR3 nucleotide sequence: TGTGCCAGCAATCGGGTAGGGTTGGGCACTGAAGCTTTCTTT.

In its sample, this clone was seen a few times. The chain carries TRBV7-6 and TRBJ1-1; D not resolved. This CDR3 has 14 residues. V was clipped by 3 bases and J by 1 base, with 9 bases between them. Germline-derived CDR1 and CDR2 are SGHVS and FNYEAQ. CDR3 amino acids: CASSFSSSNTEAFF. The CDR3 DNA reads TGTGCCAGCAGCTTTAGTAGCTCGAACACTGAAGCTTTCTTT.

The chain joins TRBV7-2 to TRBJ2-7; D is uncertain. This CDR3 spans 14 amino acids. Germline CDR1 is SGHTA and CDR2 is FQGNSA. V was shortened by 0 bases and J by 5 bases, with 11 bases between the two germline ends. The CDR3 DNA is TGTGCCAGCAGCTTAGCGCTTGGTGGGCACGAGCAGTACTTC. Translation: CASSLALGGHEQYF.

The chain couples TRBV2 to TRBJ1-3, with unresolved D. This CDR3 region has 15 residues. Trimming cost V 6 bases and J 0 bases, with 12 bases left between them. CDR1 is SNHLY and CDR2 is FYNNEI in the germline V gene. CDR3 DNA: TGTGCCAGCAGGCTCATCCCCCGCTCTGGAAACACCATATATTTT. Translating it yields CASRLIPRSGNTIYF.

This chain joins TRBV19 and TRBJ1-4, with 7 bases lining up with TRBD1. V was clipped by 4 bases and J by 15 bases; unmatched bases: 8. The CDR3 contains 12 residues. Per the germline V gene, CDR1 is LNHDA and CDR2 is SQIVND (reference sequence). The DNA for the CDR3 is TGTGCCAGTAGTACCCGGACAGGCGTTTTGTTTTTT. This sequence encodes CASSTRTGVLFF.

The chain has TRBV13 and TRBJ2-1; TRBD2 agrees at 11 bases. This CDR3 region has 15 residues. V lost 5 bases, J lost 4 bases, and 4 bases stayed unmatched. The germline CDR1 and CDR2 sequences are PRHDT and FYEKMQ (reference sequence). CDR3 residues: CASSPGTSGYNEQFF. In nucleotides, the CDR3 is TGTGCCAGCAGCCCCGGGACTAGCGGATACAATGAGCAGTTCTTC.